The clone carrying this T cell receptor (beta chain) appeared a few times. One end of the junction does not line up with germline, which may come from a read error. Germline V lookup: CDR1 SGHDT, CDR2 YYEEEE. The CDR3 consists of 15 residues. One entry per CDR3 protein results from TCRdb running MiXCR on the reads. The repertoire holds 150,000 to 200,000 distinct CDR3 sequences, with approximately 19% as singletons. The entry originates in a study of T cell repertoires in cytomegalovirus infection. The chain employs TRBV5-6 and TRBJ2-1, with 10 positions matching TRBD1. This receptor was identified in a human donor in good health (CMV status not recorded). Some clones in this sample may be carry-over from other donors' samples. Source material: PBMCs. Written as DNA, the CDR3 is TGTACCAGCAGCTTTCGTGGGACAGGGGTCAATGAGCAGTTCTTC. It is translated as CTSSFRGTGVNEQFF.